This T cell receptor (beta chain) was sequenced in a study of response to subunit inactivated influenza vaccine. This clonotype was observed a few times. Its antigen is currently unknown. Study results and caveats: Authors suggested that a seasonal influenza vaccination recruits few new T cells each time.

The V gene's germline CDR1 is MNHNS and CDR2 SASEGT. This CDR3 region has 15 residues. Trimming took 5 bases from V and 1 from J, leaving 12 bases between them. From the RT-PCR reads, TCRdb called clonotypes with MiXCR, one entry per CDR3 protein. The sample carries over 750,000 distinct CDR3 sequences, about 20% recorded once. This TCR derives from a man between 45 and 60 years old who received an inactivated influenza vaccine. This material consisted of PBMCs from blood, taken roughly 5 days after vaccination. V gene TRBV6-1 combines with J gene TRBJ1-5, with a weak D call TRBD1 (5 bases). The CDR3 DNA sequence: TGTGCCAGCAGTCCAGGTGGACACAGCAATCAGCCCCAGCATTTT. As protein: CASSPGGHSNQPQHF.